One sample yielded the 17 T cell receptor beta chains listed below, sequenced in a study of T cell responses to AZD1222 COVID-19 vaccine. Method: immunoSEQ multiplex PCR; TCRdb's copy keeps in-frame clones and lacks some. Of about 180,000 clones in the sample, about nine tenths were seen once. The sequencing here drew on peripheral blood, taken 28 days after the second AZD1222 dose. The receptors were gathered from an adult who received the AZD1222 COVID-19 vaccine.

V and J are TRBV11-2 and TRBJ2-4; 8 nucleotides line up with TRBD1. Looked up from germline, CDR1 is SGHAT and CDR2 is FQNNGV. The CDR3 length is 16 residues. The ends lost 5 bases at V and 0 bases at J; junction bases unmatched: 6. In DNA, the CDR3 is TGTGCCAGCAGCCCTCGGACAGGGCTAGCCAAAAACATTCAGTACTTC. Translated, it gives CASSPRTGLAKNIQYF.

V usage is TRBV7-8 and J usage is TRBJ2-7; D is possibly TRBD1 (7 bases). V gave up 5 bases and J gave up 2 bases, with 16 bases separating them. This CDR3 is built from 15 residues. The germline V gene has CDR1 SGHVS and CDR2 FQNEAQ. Here the CDR3 DNA reads TGTGCCAGCAGCCCTATAGGGGGGACAGCCTACGAGCAGTACTTC. Amino acids: CASSPIGGTAYEQYF.

The chain uses TRBV12-3 or TRBV12-4 and TRBJ1-3; TRBD1 matches at 7 bases. The trim removed 7 bases at V and 8 bases at J, leaving 8 bases unmatched. This CDR3 has 13 residues. The CDR3, as DNA: TGTGCCAGCACCAGGACAGGTTTAGACACCATATATTTT. Amino acids: CASTRTGLDTIYF.

This chain connects TRBV6-5 to TRBJ1-2; a weak D match, TRBD1 (6 bases). V was cut by 5 bases and J by 6 bases, with 16 bases left in between. The CDR3 has 14 amino acids. CDR1 is MNHEY, CDR2 SVGAGI, per germline. In nucleotides, the CDR3 is TGTGCCAGCAGTCCCCGGACGAGGGGGGATGGCTACACCTTC. This sequence encodes CASSPRTRGDGYTF.

The rearrangement uses TRBV6-6 and TRBJ1-3; D is unresolved. Between the trimmed V and J ends, which lost 7 bases and 0 bases, there was a span of 7 bases. Germline CDR1 is MNHNY and CDR2 is SVGAGI (reference sequence). The CDR3 loop spans 13 amino acids. The CDR3 nucleotides are TGTGCCAGCACGGGCAACTCTGGAAACACCATATATTTT. This encodes CASTGNSGNTIYF.

J is TRBJ2-3 and V is TRBV29-1; 7 bases match TRBD1. The CDR3 has 14 amino acids. J was trimmed by 5 bases and V by 6 bases; bases with no gene match: 11. Germline V CDR1 and CDR2: SQVTM, ANQGSEA. CDR3 coding DNA: TGCAGCGTAAGACAGGGAGCAAGCGGAGATACGCAGTATTTT. Its protein is CSVRQGASGDTQYF.

This chain uses TRBV3-1 (or the pseudogene TRBV3-2) with TRBJ2-5; D could derive from TRBD1 or TRBD2 (6 bases each). V was clipped by 0 bases and J by 7 bases, with 15 bases between them. Germline V gene sequence: CDR1 LGHDT, CDR2 YNNKEL (reference sequence). The CDR3 runs 15 residues. The CDR3 bases are TGTGCCAGCAGCCAAGATCCGGGGGCAGGATGGACCCAGTACTTC. It encodes CASSQDPGAGWTQYF.

The chain uses TRBV5-1 and TRBJ1-3, with 10 bases fitting TRBD1. The ends lost 4 bases at V and 4 bases at J; junction bases unmatched: 8. The CDR3 has 16 amino acids. Germline V CDR1 and CDR2: SGHRS, YFSETQ. The CDR3 sequence: CASSLGQGMVGNTIYF. In nucleotides, the CDR3 is TGCGCCAGCAGCCTGGGACAGGGGATGGTCGGAAACACCATATATTTT.

The V call is TRBV9, the J call TRBJ2-1; 7 bases line up with TRBD2. V was clipped by 0 bases and J by 0 bases; unmatched bases: 12. Looked up from germline, CDR1 is SGDLS and CDR2 is YYNGEE. The CDR3 covers 19 residues. The CDR3 spells CASSVERGSPPSSYNEQFF. DNA of the CDR3: TGTGCCAGCAGCGTAGAACGCGGGAGTCCGCCGAGCTCCTACAATGAGCAGTTCTTC.

V is TRBV27 and J is TRBJ1-6; D gene ambiguous. Germline V CDR1 and CDR2: MNHEY, SMNVEV (reference sequence). The CDR3 is 14 amino acids. Trimming pared 2 bases from V and 9 bases from J, leaving 11 bases between. Here the CDR3 DNA reads TGTGCCAGCAGTTTAAACGGTGTGGGTTCACCCCTCCACTTT. It translates to CASSLNGVGSPLHF.

This clone was recorded only once. The chain couples TRBV6-2 or TRBV6-3 to TRBJ1-1, with unresolved D. Germline CDR1 is MNHEY and CDR2 is SVGEGT. V gave up 2 bases and J gave up 1 base, with 8 bases separating them. The CDR3 loop spans 14 amino acids. The DNA of the CDR3 is TGTGCCAGCAGTTACCGTGTAGCGAACACTGAAGCTTTCTTT. It specifies CASSYRVANTEAFF.

This clone has just one count. The V gene is TRBV6-6, the J gene TRBJ1-3; D remains ambiguous. Germline-derived CDR1 and CDR2 are MNHNY and SVGAGI (reference sequence). Deletions cut 8 bases from V and 4 bases from J, with 18 bases between. The CDR3 is 15 residues long. In DNA, the CDR3 is TGTGCCAGCGCCAACCCTGCCGGTTCGGGAAACACCATATATTTT. Protein product: CASANPAGSGNTIYF.

This clone has a single count. This chain links TRBV10-2 with TRBJ1-1; D is uncertain. The V gene's germline CDR1 is WSHSY and CDR2 SAAADI. V lost 4 bases, J lost 1 base, and 7 bases lay in between. The CDR3 runs 13 residues. CDR3 protein: CASSGQENTEAFF. DNA of the CDR3: TGCGCCAGCAGTGGGCAGGAGAACACTGAAGCTTTCTTT.

This clone was counted a few times. The rearrangement joins TRBV4-2 to TRBJ2-5; TRBD2 matches 10 bases. Germline loops: CDR1 LGHNA, CDR2 YNFKEQ. After removal of 5 bases from V and 0 bases from J, the junction contained 3 bases not matched to a gene. The CDR3 runs 15 residues. In nucleotides, the CDR3 is TGTGCCAGCAGCGTCGGACTAGCGGACCAAGAGACCCAGTACTTC. Translating it yields CASSVGLADQETQYF.

This clone was seen only once. V gene TRBV4-3 combines with J gene TRBJ2-3; D might be TRBD2 (6 bases). The CDR3 totals 14 residues. Looked up from germline, CDR1 is LGHNA and CDR2 is YSLEER. Trimming took 3 bases from V and 1 from J, leaving 8 bases between them. CDR3 region: CASSHSSGTDTQYF. CDR3 nucleotide sequence: TGCGCCAGCAGCCATTCTAGCGGCACAGATACGCAGTATTTT.

This clone turned up a few times. The chain carries TRBV5-4 and TRBJ2-7; possibly TRBD1 for D (6 bases). Germline-derived CDR1 and CDR2 are SGHNT and YYREEE (reference sequence). V was shortened by 5 bases and J by 1 base, with 10 bases between the two germline ends. The CDR3 contains 13 residues. The CDR3 here is CASRSRGSYEQYF. Here the CDR3 DNA reads TGTGCCAGCAGAAGCAGGGGTTCCTACGAGCAGTACTTC.

The CDR3 spells CASSLQGKFNSPLHF. The CDR3, as DNA: TGTGCCAGCAGTCTACAGGGAAAGTTTAATTCACCCCTCCACTTT. This chain connects TRBV6-5 to TRBJ1-6, with TRBD1 as a possible D gene (6 bases). V was cut by 5 bases and J by 6 bases, with 14 bases left in between. Germline V lookup: CDR1 MNHEY, CDR2 SVGAGI. The CDR3 extends over 15 amino acids.